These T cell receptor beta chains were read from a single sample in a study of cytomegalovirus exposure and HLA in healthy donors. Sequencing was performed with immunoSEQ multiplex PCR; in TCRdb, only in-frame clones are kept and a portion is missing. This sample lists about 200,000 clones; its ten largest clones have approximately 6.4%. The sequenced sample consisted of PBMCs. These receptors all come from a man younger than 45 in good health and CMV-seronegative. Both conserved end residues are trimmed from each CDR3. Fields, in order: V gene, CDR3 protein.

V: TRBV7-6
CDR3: ASSLGSSGRLTEQY

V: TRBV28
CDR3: ASTQLMNTEAF

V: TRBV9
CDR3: ASSSGGDREYEQY

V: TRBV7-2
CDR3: ASSLVREPQH

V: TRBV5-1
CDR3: ASSPQISNTGELF

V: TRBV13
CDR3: ASSSAGGGATNEKLF

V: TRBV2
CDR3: ASPKGRGHGYT

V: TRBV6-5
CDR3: ASSYPIWVRGETQY

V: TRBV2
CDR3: ASSLYLGRDSGYT

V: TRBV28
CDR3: ASSTGLARPGELF

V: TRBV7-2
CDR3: ASSLWVARGDGYT

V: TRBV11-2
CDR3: ASKDMRFEAF

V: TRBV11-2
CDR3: ASSLGQGDGGETQY

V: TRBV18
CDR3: ASSPDPPGQGGYEQY

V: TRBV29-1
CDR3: SVFPGQGSLIHGYT

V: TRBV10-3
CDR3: ATQRLPAEQF

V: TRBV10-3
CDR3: AINTQGTVPGNTIY

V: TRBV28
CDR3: ASSVTGGKAF

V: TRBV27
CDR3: ASSKGTSINTGELF

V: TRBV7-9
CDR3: ASSLWQGELNEKLF

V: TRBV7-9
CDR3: ASSWPGGDGYT

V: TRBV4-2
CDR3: ASSRGENTGELF

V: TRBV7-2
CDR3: ASSLAKGGYTEAF

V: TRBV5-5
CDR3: ASSFSAGKLF

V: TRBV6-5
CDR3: ASSYDRGQPQH

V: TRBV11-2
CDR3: ASSGSTFRREQY

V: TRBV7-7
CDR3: ASSLGTGRVGEQY

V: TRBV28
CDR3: ASSWSGSVNNEQF

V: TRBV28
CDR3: ASRPEILQPQH

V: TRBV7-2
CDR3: ASSVPGQGNSPLH

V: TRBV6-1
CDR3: ASGRARENSYEQY

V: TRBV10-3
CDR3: AISESQGTGTIY

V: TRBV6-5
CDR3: ASSYSSGSHDEQF

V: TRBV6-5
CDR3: ASSYSRGTEAF

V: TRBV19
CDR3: ASSHGGSYNEQF

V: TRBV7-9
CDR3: ASSFPGLDRVSEQY

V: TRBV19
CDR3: ASSKVGRGVGELF

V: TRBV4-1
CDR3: ASSQVTGKSANEKLF

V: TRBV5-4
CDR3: ASSWGGRLGSYEQY

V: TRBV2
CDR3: ASSAGQGGQPQH

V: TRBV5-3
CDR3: ARSCGETQY

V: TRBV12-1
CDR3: ASLDEGKAYNEQF

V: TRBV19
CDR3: ASSTGPRGTEAF

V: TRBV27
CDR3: ASSRDWNTGELF

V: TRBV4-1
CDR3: ASSQKDRASTYEQY

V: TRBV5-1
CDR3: ASSLRGRVRETQY

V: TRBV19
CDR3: ASSSGATNTDTQY

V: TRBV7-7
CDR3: ASSFSGTSRLETQY

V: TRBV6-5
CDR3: ASSERGGEKLF

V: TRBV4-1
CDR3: ASSQDTQGALNQPQH

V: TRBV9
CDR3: ASSGGEPGNTIY

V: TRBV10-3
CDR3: AISESRDTYSNQPQH

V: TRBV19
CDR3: ASSDDRDSYGYT

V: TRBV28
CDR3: ASSTRGYNEQF

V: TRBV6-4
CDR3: ASSPDRISNEQF

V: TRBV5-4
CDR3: ASSLGAGGQNTQY

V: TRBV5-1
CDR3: ASGNSNGTSGGRTYNEQF

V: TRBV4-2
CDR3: ASSQGLGTSGGSNTGELF

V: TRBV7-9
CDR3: ASSFGTVNTGELF